This T cell receptor beta chain was sequenced for a study of early T cells in non-severe SARS-CoV-2 infection. In the study overall: The input, bulk RNA from unsorted whole blood, was sequenced, and chains were unpaired. Notes on the study in general: Missing private and CD4 specificities, VDJdb matching favored anti-spike CD8 responses.

Germline values: CDR1 LGHDT, CDR2 YNNKEL (reference sequence). V gave up 2 bases and J gave up 12 bases, with 10 bases separating them. The CDR3 has 11 residues. Molecules of cDNA were individually given unique molecular identifiers that were attached to them. TCRdb recomputed calls from the 5' RACE reads with MiXCR, one row per CDR3 protein. The table has about 80,000 distinct CDR3 sequences, around an eighth seen once. This clonotype was seen more than once but under ten times. Its target is unknown. The clonotype originates from an adult who was a healthcare worker with PCR-confirmed SARS-CoV-2 infection or an uninfected control (not recorded which). Source material: whole blood. The chain uses TRBV3-1 and TRBJ1-2; TRBD1 is a possible D gene (6 bases). CDR3 sequence reads: CASSQLGAHTF. The CDR3 DNA sequence: TGTGCCAGCAGCCAACTGGGGGCCCACACCTTC.